The 4 T cell receptor beta chains reported below all come from one sample, sequenced in a study of T cell changes during pregnancy in multiple sclerosis. The assay was immunoSEQ multiplex PCR, and TCRdb's table has in-frame clones only and misses some. Of roughly 22,000 clones listed, 80% to 95% are singletons. Sequenced here: CD4+ T cells from peripheral blood mononuclear cells, sampled after pregnancy. These receptors came from a female donor in good health, enrolled as a control in a pregnancy study.

The chain recombines TRBV30 with TRBJ2-1; TRBD2 is a possible D gene (5 bases). Trimming pared 4 bases from V and 6 bases from J, leaving 13 bases between. The CDR3 sequence is 13 residues long. CDR1 is GTSNPN, CDR2 SVGIG, per germline (reference sequence). The CDR3 DNA reads TGTGCCTGGATATCGAGGGCCGGCAATGAGCAGTTCTTC. It translates to CAWISRAGNEQFF.

The genes are TRBV6-5 and TRBJ2-5; 9 positions match TRBD1. The germline CDR1 and CDR2 sequences are MNHEY and SVGAGI. CDR3 length: 15 residues. J gave up 2 bases and V 4 bases, and 5 bases lay outside the gene matches. The chain's CDR3 is CASSWGQGRQETQYF. The CDR3 region has the DNA TGTGCCAGCAGTTGGGGACAGGGTCGGCAAGAGACCCAGTACTTC.

The chain employs TRBV9 and TRBJ1-2; a weak D match, TRBD1 (6 bases). This CDR3 spans 14 amino acids. CDR1 and CDR2 from the germline V gene are SGDLS and YYNGEE. The V end was cut by 0 bases, the J end by 7 bases, with 13 bases between. CDR3 amino acids: CASSVETGRGGYTF. The CDR3 DNA reads TGTGCCAGCAGCGTAGAAACAGGGAGAGGTGGCTACACCTTC.

This clone has only one observation. The genes are TRBV7-2 and TRBJ2-7; 10 bases fit TRBD2. Trimming took 3 bases from V and 7 from J; bases not matched to a gene: 21. The germline CDR1 and CDR2 sequences are SGHTA and FQGNSA. The CDR3 is 19 residues long. The CDR3 protein is CASSFPGGPAGGPSYEQYF. CDR3 sequence (DNA): TGTGCCAGCAGCTTTCCAGGGGGTCCAGCGGGAGGGCCATCGTATGAGCAGTACTTC. The complete variable domain, with remaining parts taken from reference TRBV7-2 and TRBJ2-7, reads GAGVSQSPSNKVTEKGKDVELRCDPISGHTALYWYRQSLGQGLEFLIYFQGNSAPDKSGLPSDRFSAERTGGSVSTLTIQRTQQEDSAVYLCASSFPGGPAGGPSYEQYFGPGTRLTVT.